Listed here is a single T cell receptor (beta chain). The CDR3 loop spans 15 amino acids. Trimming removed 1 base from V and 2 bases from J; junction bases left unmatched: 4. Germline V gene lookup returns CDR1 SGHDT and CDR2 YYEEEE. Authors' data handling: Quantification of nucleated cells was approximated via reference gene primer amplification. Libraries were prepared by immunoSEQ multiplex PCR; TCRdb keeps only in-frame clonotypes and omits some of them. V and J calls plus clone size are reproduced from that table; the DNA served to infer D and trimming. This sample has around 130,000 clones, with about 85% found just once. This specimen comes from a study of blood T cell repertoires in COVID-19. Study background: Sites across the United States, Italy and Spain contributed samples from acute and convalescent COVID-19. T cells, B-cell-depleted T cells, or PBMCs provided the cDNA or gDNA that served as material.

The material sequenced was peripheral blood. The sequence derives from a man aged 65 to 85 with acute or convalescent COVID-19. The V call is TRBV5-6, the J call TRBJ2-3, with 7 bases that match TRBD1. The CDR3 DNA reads TGTGCCAGCAGCTTGAGGGGGCACGTCACAGATACGCAGTATTTT. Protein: CASSLRGHVTDTQYF.